The rows below give T cell receptor beta chains drawn from one sample of a study of CD8+CD57+ T cells in acquired aplastic anemia. TCRdb itself ran the reads through MiXCR, one entry per CDR3 protein. Here the sample spans more than 45,000 distinct CDR3 sequences, approximately 78% being singletons. Sequenced input: sorted CD4+, CD8+, or CD8+CD57+ T cells (not recorded which) from PBMCs. Every receptor here comes from a human donor in good health, serving as a control. Both conserved end residues are part of each CDR3. A D gene is named only where the DNA matches it firmly. Size is omitted from some rows. Given values are once, few, many or a class for expanded clones.

d_call	v_call	clone_size	j_call	cdr3_aa	cdr3_nt
.	TRBV2	.	TRBJ2-5	CASSYSASDQETQYF	TGTGCCAGCAGTTACTCGGCCTCCGACCAAGAGACCCAGTACTTC
TRBD1	TRBV7-9	.	TRBJ1-4	CASSLNLGQPNEKLFF	TGTGCCAGCAGCTTGAACCTGGGACAGCCTAATGAAAAACTGTTTTTT
.	TRBV15	.	TRBJ1-6	CATKGMLNSPLHF	TGTGCCACCAAGGGCATGTTGAATTCACCCCTCCACTTT
TRBD2	TRBV11-2	once	TRBJ2-5	CASSLDPLSGGVEETQYF	TGTGCCAGCAGCTTAGATCCCCTTAGCGGGGGGGTGGAAGAGACCCAGTACTTC
.	TRBV19	.	TRBJ1-1	CASSRQMNTEAFF	TGTGCCAGTAGCCGACAGATGAACACTGAAGCTTTCTTT
TRBD1	TRBV5-1	few	TRBJ2-7	CGIPKDRAYEQYF	TGCGGAATACCCAAGGACAGGGCCTACGAGCAGTACTTC
.	TRBV7-9	.	TRBJ2-5	CASSLLWETQYF	TGTGCCAGCAGCTTGTTGTGGGAGACCCAGTACTTC
TRBD1	TRBV2	.	TRBJ1-6	CANTPGQGISPLHF	TGTGCCAACACCCCGGGACAGGGAATTTCACCCCTCCACTTT
.	TRBV29-1	.	TRBJ2-7	CSVEAGDRQPPYEQYF	TGCAGCGTTGAAGCGGGTGATCGACAGCCCCCCTACGAGCAGTACTTC
.	TRBV20-1	once	TRBJ2-3	CSARGTGRITDTQYF	TGCAGTGCACGGGGTACCGGCCGAATCACAGATACGCAGTATTTT
TRBD1	TRBV11-3	.	TRBJ1-2	CASSLAGGDSYGYTF	TGTGCCAGCAGCTTAGCAGGGGGCGATTCCTATGGCTACACCTTC
TRBD1	TRBV5-1	.	TRBJ1-6	CASSLAGTGDAPLHF	TGCGCCAGCAGCTTGGCCGGGACAGGGGATGCACCCCTCCACTTT
TRBD1	TRBV7-9	.	TRBJ2-7	CASSTTGTYEQYF	TGCGCCAGCAGTACGACAGGGACCTACGAGCAGTACTTC
.	TRBV15	few	TRBJ2-1	CATSRGDTTGELEQFF	TGTGCCACCAGCAGAGGGGATACCACCGGGGAGCTTGAGCAGTTCTTC
TRBD2	TRBV7-9	.	TRBJ2-5	CASSLGGSGVQETQYF	TGTGCCAGCAGCTTAGGTGGTAGCGGGGTACAAGAGACCCAGTACTTC
.	TRBV7-2	.	TRBJ2-7	CASSLTGTYYEQYF	TGTGCCAGCAGCCTAACCGGGACATACTACGAGCAGTACTTC
TRBD2	TRBV10-3	.	TRBJ2-7	CAISEAGRGALVEQYF	TGTGCCATCAGTGAGGCCGGGCGGGGGGCCTTGGTCGAGCAGTACTTC
.	TRBV10-3	.	TRBJ1-5	CAISREDGNQPQHF	TGTGCCATCAGCAGGGAAGATGGCAATCAGCCCCAGCATTTT
.	TRBV20-1	.	TRBJ2-7	CSARVMGLSSSYEQYF	TGCAGTGCTAGGGTTATGGGGCTATCCTCGTCCTACGAGCAGTACTTC
TRBD1	TRBV15	.	TRBJ2-7	CATSTATGGRYEQYF	TGTGCCACCAGCACCGCGACAGGGGGACGCTACGAGCAGTACTTC